A selection of T cell receptor beta chains follows, all from one sample in a study of cytomegalovirus exposure and HLA in healthy donors. Produced via immunoSEQ multiplex PCR; TCRdb's table is partial and in-frame only. Seen here are 140,000 to 150,000 clones, about 79% observed once, and the top ten hold 1.7%. Sequencing was carried out using PBMCs. These receptors were obtained from a woman aged 30 to 39 in good health and CMV-seronegative. Each CDR3 is given with its conserved first and last residue. A D gene is named only where the DNA matches it firmly. Clone size is stated in some rows and not others, as once, few, many or a class when expanded.

clone size,J gene,D gene,V gene,CDR3 DNA,CDR3 protein
few,TRBJ1-1,-,TRBV18,TGTGCCAGCTCTGAGGGGGGGATGAACACTGAAGCTTTCTTT,CASSEGGMNTEAFF
-,TRBJ1-5,-,TRBV4-1,TGCGCCAGCAGCCCCCACACCGGGGGCAATCAGCCCCAGCATTTT,CASSPHTGGNQPQHF
few,TRBJ2-3,-,TRBV9,TGTGCCAGCAGCGTAGCAGGGTTTAACGGCCTAGATACGCAGTATTTT,CASSVAGFNGLDTQYF
-,TRBJ1-5,-,TRBV5-1,TGCGCCAGCAGCTTGGCGGGGGGCGGACAGCCCCAGCATTTT,CASSLAGGGQPQHF
-,TRBJ2-1,TRBD2,TRBV2,TGTGCCAGCAGTTTGGGGACTAGCGGTGAGCAGTTCTTC,CASSLGTSGEQFF
-,TRBJ1-3,TRBD1,TRBV5-1,TGCGCCAGCAGCGTGGACAGGGGGGACACCATATATTTT,CASSVDRGDTIYF
-,TRBJ2-6,-,TRBV7-9,TGTGCCAGCAGTTTAATCTCGACGGGGGCTGGGGCCAACGTCCTGACTTTC,CASSLISTGAGANVLTF
-,TRBJ2-1,TRBD2,TRBV9,TGTGCCAGCAGCACCCGGGAGATAGCGGGGGGTGAGCAGTTCTTC,CASSTREIAGGEQFF
-,TRBJ1-2,-,TRBV7-9,TGTGCCAGCAGCTTAGACTCGGGAGGCTACACCTTC,CASSLDSGGYTF
-,TRBJ1-5,-,TRBV30,TGTGCCTGGAGTGCAGGGATTCGGAGGGCCCAGCATTTT,CAWSAGIRRAQHF
-,TRBJ1-2,-,TRBV7-9,TGTTCCAGCAGCCCTAGAGGGGGTGTCAACTATGGCTACACCTTC,CSSSPRGGVNYGYTF
few,TRBJ1-4,-,TRBV4-2,TGTGCCAGCAGTCAGTGGGGGGATGATGAAAAACTGTTTTTT,CASSQWGDDEKLFF
-,TRBJ2-5,-,TRBV5-8,TGTGCCAGCATCAGTCTGTCGGCGGGGAAAGAGACCCAGTACTTC,CASISLSAGKETQYF
-,TRBJ2-7,TRBD1,TRBV7-9,TGTGCCAGCAGCCTAGCCGGGACAGACTACGAGCAGTACTTC,CASSLAGTDYEQYF
-,TRBJ1-4,TRBD1,TRBV27,TGTGCCAGCAGCGGACAGGGGACTGAAAAACTGTTTTTT,CASSGQGTEKLFF
-,TRBJ1-2,TRBD1,TRBV5-1,TGCGCCAGCAGCACTCGACAGGGGGCGGACTATGGCTACACCTTC,CASSTRQGADYGYTF
-,TRBJ2-1,TRBD2,TRBV27,TGTGCCAGCGGTACCAGACTAGCGACCTACAATGAGCAGTTCTTC,CASGTRLATYNEQFF
few,TRBJ1-2,-,TRBV30,TGTGCCTGGGGGCTCTATGGCTACACCTTC,CAWGLYGYTF
-,TRBJ2-7,TRBD2,TRBV4-1,TGCGCCAGCAGCCACCGTCTACTAGCGGGGGGTGGCTACGAGCAGTACTTC,CASSHRLLAGGGYEQYF
-,TRBJ2-2,-,TRBV19,TGTGCCAGTAACTTCCTGGGGAGTGCCGGGGAGCTGTTTTTT,CASNFLGSAGELFF
-,TRBJ1-2,TRBD1,TRBV9,TGTGCCAGCAGTGCCCCGGGACAGGGGAACTATGGCTACACCTTC,CASSAPGQGNYGYTF
-,TRBJ1-1,TRBD1,TRBV6-5,TGTGCCAGCACCGAACAGGGGGGGGCCTCTGAAGCTTTCTTT,CASTEQGGASEAFF
-,TRBJ1-4,-,TRBV9,TGTGCCAGCAGCCCCCGGGACATACAGCTTGCAACTAATGAAAAACTGTTTTTT,CASSPRDIQLATNEKLFF
-,TRBJ1-2,TRBD1,TRBV5-1,TGCGCCAGCAGTCGCGGACAGGAACGGTATGGCTACACCTTC,CASSRGQERYGYTF
-,TRBJ2-7,-,TRBV2,TGTGCCAGCGTGGGGCAGGTAGTGGCCTACGAGCAGTACTTC,CASVGQVVAYEQYF
-,TRBJ2-3,TRBD1,TRBV5-4,TGTGCCAGCAGCCCGACAGGGGGAGATACGCAGTATTTT,CASSPTGGDTQYF
-,TRBJ1-2,TRBD1,TRBV27,TGTGCCAGCAGTGACAGGGGTGGATATGGCTACACCTTC,CASSDRGGYGYTF
-,TRBJ2-7,TRBD2,TRBV6-5,TGTGCCAGCAGCCGTCGGACTAGCGGGGGTTACGAGCAGTACTTC,CASSRRTSGGYEQYF
-,TRBJ1-2,TRBD1,TRBV6-1,TGTGCCAGCAGGGAGGGGGACAGGGGAGGCTATGGCTACACCTTC,CASREGDRGGYGYTF
-,TRBJ2-5,TRBD2,TRBV29-1,TGCAGCGTTACAGGGACTAGCGGGGGGAGGGGAGAGACCCAGTACTTC,CSVTGTSGGRGETQYF
-,TRBJ2-3,TRBD2,TRBV5-1,TGCGCCAGCAGCCCCATAGGGAGGGGTCCCATCACAGATACGCAGTATTTT,CASSPIGRGPITDTQYF
-,TRBJ1-5,-,TRBV2,TGTGCCAGTCAGCGGGGGAATAGCAATCAGCCCCAGCATTTT,CASQRGNSNQPQHF
once,TRBJ1-2,TRBD1,TRBV4-2,TGTGCCAGCAGCCAGGGACAGGGAGCTAACTATGGCTACACCTTC,CASSQGQGANYGYTF
-,TRBJ2-1,-,TRBV5-1,TGCGCCAGCAGCTTGGGGAGAACGGGGGACAATGAGCAGTTCTTC,CASSLGRTGDNEQFF
once,TRBJ2-1,-,TRBV9,TGTGCCAGCAGCGTAGCGGGTAGCCCAAGCTCCTACAATGAGCAGTTCTTC,CASSVAGSPSSYNEQFF
-,TRBJ1-1,-,TRBV7-9,TGTGCCAGCAGCCCCGGCGGGGCGGGAGACACTGAAGCTTTCTTT,CASSPGGAGDTEAFF
-,TRBJ2-7,-,TRBV9,TGTGCCAGCAGCCTTAGTGCGCTAAGCTACGAGCAGTACTTC,CASSLSALSYEQYF
few,TRBJ1-2,-,TRBV7-9,TGTGCCAGCAGCTTAGTTCTGGCAGGGGTTACTAACTATGGCTACACCTTC,CASSLVLAGVTNYGYTF
-,TRBJ1-1,TRBD1,TRBV27,TGTGCCAGCAGATTACAGGGGGGCACTGAAGCTTTCTTT,CASRLQGGTEAFF
-,TRBJ1-1,-,TRBV7-2,TGTGCCAGCAGCTCCCGGGATAGGTTTAACACTGAAGCTTTCTTT,CASSSRDRFNTEAFF
-,TRBJ1-3,-,TRBV7-2,TGTGCCAGCAGCTTAGTACAGCCGATCTCTGGAAACACCATATATTTT,CASSLVQPISGNTIYF
few,TRBJ1-1,TRBD1,TRBV30,TGTGCCTGGATTCCAGGGGGACTTGAAGCTTTCTTT,CAWIPGGLEAFF
once,TRBJ2-1,TRBD2,TRBV5-1,TGCGCCAGCAGCTCTAGCGGGGGCTCCAGCTCCTACAATGAGCAGTTCTTC,CASSSSGGSSSYNEQFF
-,TRBJ2-1,TRBD1,TRBV5-1,TGCGCCAGCAGCTTGGATTTGTCAGGGGGCACGGATGAGCAGTTCTTC,CASSLDLSGGTDEQFF
once,TRBJ1-1,-,TRBV11-2,TGTGCCAGCAGCTTAACGGGGGTGAGCACTGAAGCTTTCTTT,CASSLTGVSTEAFF
-,TRBJ1-2,-,TRBV27,TGTGCCAGCAGTTTTTCGGGAAGTGGTGGCTACACCTTC,CASSFSGSGGYTF
-,TRBJ1-5,-,TRBV23-1,TGCGCCAGCAGTCAAATTCTTTTTTTATTTCAGCCCCAGCATTTT,CASSQILFLFQPQHF
-,TRBJ1-1,TRBD1,TRBV5-1,TGCGCCAGCAGATCCGGACAGGTTGGAGGTACTGAAGCTTTCTTT,CASRSGQVGGTEAFF